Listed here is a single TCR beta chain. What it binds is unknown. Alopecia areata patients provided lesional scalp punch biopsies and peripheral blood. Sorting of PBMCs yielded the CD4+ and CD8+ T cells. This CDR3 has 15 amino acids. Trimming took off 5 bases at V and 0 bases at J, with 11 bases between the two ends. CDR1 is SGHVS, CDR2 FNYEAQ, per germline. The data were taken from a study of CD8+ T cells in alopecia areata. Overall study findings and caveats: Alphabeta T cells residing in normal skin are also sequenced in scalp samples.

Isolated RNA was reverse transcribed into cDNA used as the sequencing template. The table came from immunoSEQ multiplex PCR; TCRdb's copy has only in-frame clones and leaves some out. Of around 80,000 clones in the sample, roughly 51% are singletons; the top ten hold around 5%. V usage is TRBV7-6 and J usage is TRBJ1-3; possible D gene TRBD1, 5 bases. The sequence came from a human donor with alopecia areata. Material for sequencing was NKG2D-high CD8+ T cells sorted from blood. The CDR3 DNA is TGTGCCAGCAGCCCAGGGCAGTCCTCTGGAAACACCATATATTTT. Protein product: CASSPGQSSGNTIYF.